These T cell receptor beta chains were read from a single sample in a study of cytomegalovirus exposure and HLA in healthy donors. Produced via immunoSEQ multiplex PCR; TCRdb's table is partial and in-frame only. The repertoire holds 160,000 or so clones, with roughly 77% as singletons. The sample taken for sequencing was PBMCs. The receptor source for this set is a man in his fifties or sixties in good health and CMV-seropositive. Each CDR3 is given with its conserved first and last residue. A D gene is named only where the DNA matches it firmly. Expanded clones get a size class; other rows say once, few or many, or leave the size out.

>-|17|TRBV7-2|-|TRBJ1-6
TGTGCCAGCAGCTTAGATAGGCGGGGGATAAGTGGTTCACCCCTCCACTTT
CASSLDRRGISGSPLHF
>-|13|TRBV6-5|TRBD1|TRBJ1-1
TGTGCCAGCAGCAGACAGGGGTTCACTGAAGCTTTCTTT
CASSRQGFTEAFF
>-|14|TRBV5-1|-|TRBJ2-2
TGCGCCAGCAGCAAAGGACAGAACACCGGGGAGCTGTTTTTT
CASSKGQNTGELFF
>-|12|TRBV27|-|TRBJ1-1
TGTGCCAGCAGTTTCAACAGGCGAGAAGCTTTCTTT
CASSFNRREAFF
>-|16|TRBV6-5|-|TRBJ2-6
TGTGCCAGCAGTTACTCGAGACTTTCTGGGGCCAACGTCCTGACTTTC
CASSYSRLSGANVLTF
>few|11|TRBV6-5|-|TRBJ2-7
TGTGCCAGCAGTGAACTGGTTGGGCAGTACTTC
CASSELVGQYF
>-|13|TRBV4-3|-|TRBJ1-1
TGCGCCAGCAGCCAAGATCGTAGGACAGAAGCTTTCTTT
CASSQDRRTEAFF
>-|16|TRBV7-9|-|TRBJ1-4
TGTGCCAGCAGCTTAGGACAGGCGGCAACTAATGAAAAACTGTTTTTT
CASSLGQAATNEKLFF
>-|13|TRBV5-1|TRBD1|TRBJ1-1
TGCGCCAGCAAGACAGGGTTAAACACTGAAGCTTTCTTT
CASKTGLNTEAFF
>-|15|TRBV19|TRBD1|TRBJ1-2
TGTGCCAGTAGTTCGACAGGGGGCCTCCTCTATGGCTACACCTTC
CASSSTGGLLYGYTF
>once|13|TRBV11-3|-|TRBJ1-1
TGTGCCAGCAGCTTAGACACAGGGTCTGAAGCTTTCTTT
CASSLDTGSEAFF
>once|13|TRBV4-2|-|TRBJ2-7
TGTGCCAGCAGCCAGGGGGGTGGGTACGAGCAGTACTTC
CASSQGGGYEQYF
>-|15|TRBV5-5|TRBD1|TRBJ1-1
TGTGCCAGCAGCTCAGGGGGCGCGGGGGGGTGGAAAGCTTTCTTT
CASSSGGAGGWKAFF
>-|12|TRBV5-6|-|TRBJ2-1
TGTGCCAGCAGCTTGGCGTACAATGAGCAGTTCTTC
CASSLAYNEQFF
>-|15|TRBV7-8|-|TRBJ2-3
TGTGCCAGCACCCGCCAAGGGGTCGGCACAGATACGCAGTATTTT
CASTRQGVGTDTQYF
>few|15|TRBV5-8|-|TRBJ1-4
TGTGCCAGCAGCTTCAGATCGGGGTCAAATGAAAAACTGTTTTTT
CASSFRSGSNEKLFF
>-|14|TRBV5-5|-|TRBJ1-5
TGTGCCAGCAGCTTTAGTACCAGGATACAGCCCCAGCATTTT
CASSFSTRIQPQHF
>-|13|TRBV15|-|TRBJ2-7
TGTGCCACCAGCAGGCGACAGTTCTACGAGCAGTACTTC
CATSRRQFYEQYF
>few|15|TRBV2|TRBD1|TRBJ1-2
TGTGCCAGCAGTGCTCGGGCCCTGACAGGGAGTGGCTACACCTTC
CASSARALTGSGYTF
>few|13|TRBV25-1|TRBD1|TRBJ2-7
TGTGCCAGCAGTGACGGGACAGGGAGCGAGCAGTACTTC
CASSDGTGSEQYF
>-|15|TRBV7-8|TRBD2|TRBJ2-3
TGTGCCAGCAGCTTAAATGGCGGGGGTACAGATACGCAGTATTTT
CASSLNGGGTDTQYF
>-|13|TRBV6-4|-|TRBJ1-5
TGTGCCAGCAGTGATTCCCCAAATCAGCCCCAGCATTTT
CASSDSPNQPQHF
>-|15|TRBV4-3|TRBD2|TRBJ2-3
TGCGCCAGCAGCTGGCGACTAGCGGGGGAAGATACGCAGTATTTT
CASSWRLAGEDTQYF
>once|15|TRBV7-9|TRBD1|TRBJ1-1
TGTGCCAGCAGCTCTCCCGGGACAGGGTCCACTGAAGCTTTCTTT
CASSSPGTGSTEAFF
>-|12|TRBV7-8|TRBD1|TRBJ2-7
TGTGCCAGCAGTTCGACAGGGGGCGAGCAGTACTTC
CASSSTGGEQYF
>-|14|TRBV5-6|TRBD1|TRBJ2-7
TGTGCCAGCACCCCGGGACAGGGTCCCTACGAGCAGTACTTC
CASTPGQGPYEQYF